Listed below are T cell receptor beta chains from one sample, sequenced in a study of blood T cell repertoires in COVID-19. TCRdb's table, derived via immunoSEQ multiplex PCR, lists solely in-frame clones and lacks some. The table records a few hundred thousand clones, 85% to 90% of them present only once. Source material: peripheral blood. The receptors come from a woman aged 60-75 years with COVID-19, enrolled during active disease. The CDR3 runs from the conserved cysteine through the conserved F or W. The order of the fields is D gene, V gene, J gene, CDR3 protein, CDR3 DNA. D genes are given only for firm matches.

TRBD1	TRBV18	TRBJ2-7	CASSPRNRGPYEQYF	TGTGCCAGCTCACCCCGGAACAGGGGCCCCTACGAGCAGTACTTC
TRBD1	TRBV19	TRBJ1-5	CASSVRGQVSNQPQHF	TGTGCCAGTAGTGTTAGGGGACAGGTTAGCAATCAGCCCCAGCATTTT
TRBD1	TRBV18	TRBJ1-2	CASSPLDRGTYGYTF	TGTGCCAGCTCACCGCTGGACAGGGGCACCTATGGCTACACCTTC
-	TRBV30	TRBJ1-1	CAWSRDFEPLNTEAFF	TGTGCCTGGAGTCGGGACTTCGAACCTCTGAACACTGAAGCTTTCTTT
-	TRBV7-3	TRBJ2-7	CASSSVGSSYEQYF	TGTGCCAGCAGCTCCGTGGGCAGTTCCTACGAGCAGTACTTC
-	TRBV9	TRBJ1-4	CASSVAGRVNEKLFF	TGTGCCAGCAGCGTAGCCGGCAGGGTTAATGAAAAACTGTTTTTT
-	TRBV5-1	TRBJ2-1	CASSQYNEQFF	TGCGCCAGCAGTCAATACAATGAGCAGTTCTTC
-	TRBV15	TRBJ2-6	CATSRDPLSSGANVLTF	TGTGCCACCAGCAGAGACCCCCTAAGCTCTGGGGCCAACGTCCTGACTTTC
TRBD2	TRBV5-1	TRBJ2-1	CASSLYAGGNNEQFF	TGCGCCAGCAGCTTGTACGCGGGGGGGAACAATGAGCAGTTCTTC
TRBD2	TRBV4-2	TRBJ2-5	CASSQGSGGQQETQYF	TGTGCCAGCAGCCAAGGTAGCGGGGGGCAACAAGAGACCCAGTACTTC
TRBD2	TRBV7-9	TRBJ2-7	CASRASGGRLRYEQYF	TGTGCCAGCAGGGCTAGCGGGGGGCGACTCAGATACGAGCAGTACTTC
-	TRBV7-9	TRBJ2-2	CASSVAIDSNTGELFF	TGTGCCAGCAGCGTCGCCATCGACTCGAACACCGGGGAGCTGTTTTTT
TRBD2	TRBV29-1	TRBJ2-3	CSVEDRGLIRGGLTDTQYF	TGCAGCGTTGAAGATCGAGGGCTCATTCGGGGGGGCCTGACAGATACGCAGTATTTT
TRBD1	TRBV6-2/TRBV6-3	TRBJ2-1	CASSPDRVANEQFF	TGTGCCAGCAGCCCGGACAGGGTGGCCAATGAGCAGTTCTTC
TRBD1	TRBV7-2	TRBJ2-7	CASSLVAGGAPAYEQYF	TGTGCCAGCAGCTTAGTGGCAGGGGGCGCTCCGGCCTACGAGCAGTACTTC
-	TRBV2	TRBJ1-1	CASRAGPGLGAFF	TGTGCCAGCAGAGCCGGGCCAGGGTTAGGGGCTTTCTTT
TRBD1	TRBV2	TRBJ1-5	CASNNPRDSFNQPQHF	TGTGCCAGCAATAACCCCCGGGACAGCTTCAATCAGCCCCAGCATTTT
-	TRBV7-2	TRBJ1-2	CASSLAFRINYGYTF	TGTGCCAGCAGCTTAGCGTTCAGGATTAACTATGGCTACACCTTC
TRBD1	TRBV6-6	TRBJ1-5	CASSSGQGAYQPQHF	TGTGCCAGCAGCAGCGGACAGGGGGCGTATCAGCCCCAGCATTTT
-	TRBV7-9	TRBJ2-7	CASSGSTGGGEQYF	TGTGCCAGCAGCGGTTCGACAGGAGGAGGCGAGCAGTACTTC
-	TRBV5-4	TRBJ2-4	CASSPRAGEGIQYF	TGTGCCAGCAGCCCCCGGGCGGGTGAAGGCATTCAGTACTTC
-	TRBV19	TRBJ2-2	CASSISQNTGELFF	TGTGCCAGTAGTATTAGTCAGAACACCGGGGAGCTGTTTTTT
-	TRBV4-2	TRBJ1-1	CASSPTDRNTEAFF	TGTGCCAGCAGCCCTACTGACAGGAACACTGAAGCTTTCTTT
-	TRBV9	TRBJ1-5	CASSLQLYRECHQPQHF	TGTGCCAGCAGCCTACAACTTTACAGGGAATGCCATCAGCCCCAGCATTTT